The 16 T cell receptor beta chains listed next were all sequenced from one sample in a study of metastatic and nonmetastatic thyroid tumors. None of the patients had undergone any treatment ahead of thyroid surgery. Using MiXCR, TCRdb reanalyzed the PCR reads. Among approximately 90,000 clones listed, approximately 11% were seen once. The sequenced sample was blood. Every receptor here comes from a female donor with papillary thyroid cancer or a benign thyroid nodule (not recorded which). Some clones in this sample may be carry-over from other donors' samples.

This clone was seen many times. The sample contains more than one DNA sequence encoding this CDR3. CDR3 bases: TGTGCCAGCAGCCAAGATTTAACTAGCGGACTATACGAGCAGTACTTC. Amino acids: CASSQDLTSGLYEQYF. The chain joins TRBV4-2 to TRBJ2-7; 8 bases match TRBD2. This CDR3 spans 16 amino acids. The germline gives CDR1 LGHNA, CDR2 YNFKEQ. The J segment lost 4 bases and the V segment lost 0 bases, leaving 8 bases of the junction unmatched.

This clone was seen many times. Here the CDR3 reads CAWGEGAKNIQYF. The CDR3 DNA reads as TGTGCCTGGGGTGAGGGAGCCAAAAACATTCAGTACTTC. The chain combines TRBV30 with TRBJ2-4; the D gene is possibly TRBD2 (5 bases). Germline values: CDR1 GTSNPN, CDR2 SVGIG (reference sequence). The length of the CDR3 is 13 residues. V was cut by 5 bases and J by 0 bases, with 8 bases left in between. The full variable domain, its missing parts supplied by reference TRBV30 and TRBJ2-4, is SQTIHQWPATLVQPVGSPLSLECTVEGTSNPNLYWYRQAAGRGLQLLFYSVGIGQISSEVPQNLSASRPQDRQFILSSKKLLLSDSGFYLCAWGEGAKNIQYFGAGTRLSVL.

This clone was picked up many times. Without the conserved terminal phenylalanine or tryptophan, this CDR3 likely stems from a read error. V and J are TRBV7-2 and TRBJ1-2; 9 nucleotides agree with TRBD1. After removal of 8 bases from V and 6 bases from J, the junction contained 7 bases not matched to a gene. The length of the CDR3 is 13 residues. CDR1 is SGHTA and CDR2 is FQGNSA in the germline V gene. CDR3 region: CASRTDRGHGYTL. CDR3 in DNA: TGTGCCAGCCGAACGGACAGGGGTCATGGCTACACCCTC.

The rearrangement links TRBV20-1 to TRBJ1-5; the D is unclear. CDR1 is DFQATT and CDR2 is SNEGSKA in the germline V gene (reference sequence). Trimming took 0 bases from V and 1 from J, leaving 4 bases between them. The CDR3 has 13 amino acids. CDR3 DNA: TGCAGTGCTAGAGAGGGAAGCAATCAGCCCCAGCATTTT. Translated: CSAREGSNQPQHF.

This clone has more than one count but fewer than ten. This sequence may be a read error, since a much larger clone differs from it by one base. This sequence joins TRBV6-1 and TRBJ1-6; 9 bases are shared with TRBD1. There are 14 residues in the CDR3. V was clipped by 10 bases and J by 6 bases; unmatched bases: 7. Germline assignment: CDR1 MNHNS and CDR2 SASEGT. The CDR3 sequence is CANIRDRANSPLHF. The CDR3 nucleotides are TGTGCCAACATCAGGGACAGGGCTAATTCACCCCTCCACTTT.

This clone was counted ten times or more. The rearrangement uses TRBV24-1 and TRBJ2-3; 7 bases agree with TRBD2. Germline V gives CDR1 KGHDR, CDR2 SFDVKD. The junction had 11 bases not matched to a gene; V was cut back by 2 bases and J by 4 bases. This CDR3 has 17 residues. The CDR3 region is CATSDWAGPGGADTQYF. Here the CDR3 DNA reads TGTGCCACCAGTGATTGGGCTGGGCCTGGGGGGGCAGATACGCAGTATTTT.

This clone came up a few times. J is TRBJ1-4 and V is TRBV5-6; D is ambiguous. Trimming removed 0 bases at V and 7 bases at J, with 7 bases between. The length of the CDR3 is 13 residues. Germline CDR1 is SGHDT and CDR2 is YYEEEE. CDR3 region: CASSLGVREKLFF. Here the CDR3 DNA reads TGTGCCAGCAGCTTGGGTGTTCGTGAAAAACTGTTTTTT.

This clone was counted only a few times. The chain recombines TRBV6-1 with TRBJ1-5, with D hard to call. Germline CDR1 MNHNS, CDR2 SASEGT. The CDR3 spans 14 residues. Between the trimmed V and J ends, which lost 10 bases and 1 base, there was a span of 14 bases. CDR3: CATAGTVSNQPQHF. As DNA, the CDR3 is TGTGCCACTGCTGGCACAGTGAGCAATCAGCCCCAGCATTTT.

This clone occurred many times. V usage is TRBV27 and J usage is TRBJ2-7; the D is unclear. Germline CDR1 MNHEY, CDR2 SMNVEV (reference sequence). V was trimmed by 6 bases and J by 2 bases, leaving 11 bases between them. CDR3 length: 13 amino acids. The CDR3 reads CASRLTGTYEQYF. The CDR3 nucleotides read TGTGCCAGCAGACTAACTGGAACCTACGAGCAGTACTTC.

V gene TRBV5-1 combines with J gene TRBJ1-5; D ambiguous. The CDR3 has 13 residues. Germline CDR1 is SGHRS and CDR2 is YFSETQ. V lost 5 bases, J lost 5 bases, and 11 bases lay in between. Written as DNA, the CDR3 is TGCGCCAGCAGAGAGGGCCGCGATCAGCCCCAGCATTTT. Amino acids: CASREGRDQPQHF.

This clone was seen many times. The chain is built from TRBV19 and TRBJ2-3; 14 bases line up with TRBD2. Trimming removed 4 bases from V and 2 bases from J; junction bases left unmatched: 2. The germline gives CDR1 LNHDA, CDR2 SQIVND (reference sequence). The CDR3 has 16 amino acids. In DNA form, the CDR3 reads TGTGCCAGTAGTAGGACTAGCGGGAGGTACACAGATACGCAGTATTTT. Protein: CASSRTSGRYTDTQYF. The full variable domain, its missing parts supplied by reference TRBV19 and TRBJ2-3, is DGGITQSPKYLFRKEGQNVTLSCEQNLNHDAMYWYRQDPGQGLRLIYYSQIVNDFQKGDIAEGYSVSREKKESFPLTVTSAQKNPTAFYLCASSRTSGRYTDTQYFGPGTRLTVL.

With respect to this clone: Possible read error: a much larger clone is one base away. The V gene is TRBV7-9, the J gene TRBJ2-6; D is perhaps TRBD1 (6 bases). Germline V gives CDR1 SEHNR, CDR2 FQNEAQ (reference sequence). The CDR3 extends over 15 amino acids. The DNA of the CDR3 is TGTGCCAGCAGCTCGGGGACAACTGGGGCCAACGTCCCGACTTTC. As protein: CASSSGTTGANVPTF.

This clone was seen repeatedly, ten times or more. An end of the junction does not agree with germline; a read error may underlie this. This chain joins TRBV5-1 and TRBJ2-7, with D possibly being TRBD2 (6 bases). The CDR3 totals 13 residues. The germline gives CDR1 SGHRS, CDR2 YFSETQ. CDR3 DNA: TGCGCCACCGCTCCCACAGTTTCGGGGGACTTGACGTTC. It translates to CATAPTVSGDLTF. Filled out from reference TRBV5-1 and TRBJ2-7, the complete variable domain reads KAGVTQTPRYLIKTRGQQVTLSCSPISGHRSVSWYQQTPGQGLQFLFEYFSETQRNKGNFPGRFSGRQFSNSRSEMNVSTLELGDSALYLCATAPTVSGDLTFGPGTRLTVT.

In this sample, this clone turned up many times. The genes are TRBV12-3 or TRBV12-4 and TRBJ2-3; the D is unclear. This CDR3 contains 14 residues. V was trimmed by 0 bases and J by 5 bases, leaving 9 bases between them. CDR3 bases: TGTGCCAGCAGTTTAGCGCTGGGCCGAGATACGCAGTATTTT. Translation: CASSLALGRDTQYF.

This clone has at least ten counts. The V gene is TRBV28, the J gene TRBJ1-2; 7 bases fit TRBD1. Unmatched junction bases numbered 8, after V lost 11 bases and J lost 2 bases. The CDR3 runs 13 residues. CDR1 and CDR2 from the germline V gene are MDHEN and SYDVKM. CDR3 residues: CAVEDRRNYGYTF. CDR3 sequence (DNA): TGTGCCGTCGAGGACAGGAGGAACTATGGCTACACCTTC.

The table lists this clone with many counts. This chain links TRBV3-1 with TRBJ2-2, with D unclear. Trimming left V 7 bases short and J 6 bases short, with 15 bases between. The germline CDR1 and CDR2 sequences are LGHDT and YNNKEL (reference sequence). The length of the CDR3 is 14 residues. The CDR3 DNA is TGTGCCAGCACCCAGGCCGTAGGTTCCGGGGAGCTGTTTTTT. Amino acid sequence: CASTQAVGSGELFF. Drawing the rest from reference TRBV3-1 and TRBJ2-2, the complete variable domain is DTAVSQTPKYLVTQMGNDKSIKCEQNLGHDTMYWYKQDSKKFLKIMFSYNNKELIINETVPNRFSPKSPDKAHLNLHINSLELGDSAVYFCASTQAVGSGELFFGEGSRLTVL.